The clone carrying this T cell receptor beta chain was detected a few times. The CDR3 does not close with the conserved phenylalanine or tryptophan, likely indicating a read error. TCRdb called the 5' RACE reads again in MiXCR, with one record for every CDR3 protein. The sample lists about 81,000 distinct CDR3 sequences, more than 15% occurring once. Before extraction, the whole blood was not fractionated, and total RNA was taken from it. The record originates from a study of human T cells and chemical hapten exposure. The sequence derives from a female donor in good health.

CDR3 residues: CASSLFAGSRGIAFL. The CDR3 DNA reads TGTGCCAGCAGTTTATTCGCTGGGTCCCGGGGGATTGCTTTCTTG. The gene calls are TRBV28 and TRBJ1-1; TRBD1 is a possible D gene (5 bases). The length of the CDR3 is 15 residues. Germline values: CDR1 MDHEN, CDR2 SYDVKM. Deletions cut 1 base from V and 11 bases from J, with 20 bases between.